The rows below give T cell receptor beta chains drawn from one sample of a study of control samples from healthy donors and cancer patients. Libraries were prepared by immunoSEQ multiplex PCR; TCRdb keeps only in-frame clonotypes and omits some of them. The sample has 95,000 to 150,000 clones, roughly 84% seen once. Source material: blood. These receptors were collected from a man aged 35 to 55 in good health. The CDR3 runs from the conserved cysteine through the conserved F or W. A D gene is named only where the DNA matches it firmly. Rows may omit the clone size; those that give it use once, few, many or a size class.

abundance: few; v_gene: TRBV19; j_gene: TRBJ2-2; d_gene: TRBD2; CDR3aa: CASSRGGGANTGELFF; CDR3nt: TGTGCCAGTAGTAGGGGCGGGGGGGCGAACACCGGGGAGCTGTTTTTT
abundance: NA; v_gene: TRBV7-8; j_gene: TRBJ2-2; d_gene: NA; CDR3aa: CASSLGGTGELFF; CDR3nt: TGTGCCAGCAGCTTAGGCGGCACCGGGGAGCTGTTTTTT
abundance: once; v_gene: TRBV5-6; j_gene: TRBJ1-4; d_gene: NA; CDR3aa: CASRSSGYEKLFF; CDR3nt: TGTGCCAGCAGATCGTCAGGATACGAAAAACTGTTTTTT
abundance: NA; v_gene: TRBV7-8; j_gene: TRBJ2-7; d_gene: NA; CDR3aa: CASSRMGYEQYF; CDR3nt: TGTGCCAGCAGCCGCATGGGGTACGAGCAGTACTTC
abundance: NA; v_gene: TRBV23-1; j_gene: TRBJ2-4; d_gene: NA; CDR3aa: CASSLPIAKNIQYF; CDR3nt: TGCGCCAGCAGCCTACCCATAGCCAAAAACATTCAGTACTTC
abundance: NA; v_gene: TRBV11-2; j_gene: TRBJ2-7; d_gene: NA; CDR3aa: CASSFGERVGDYEQYF; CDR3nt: TGTGCCAGCAGCTTCGGTGAGCGTGTGGGGGACTACGAGCAGTACTTC
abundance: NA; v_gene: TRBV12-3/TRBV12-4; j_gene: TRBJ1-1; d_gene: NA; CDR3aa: CASSLGGGTEAFF; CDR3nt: TGTGCCAGCAGTTTAGGTGGGGGCACTGAAGCTTTCTTT
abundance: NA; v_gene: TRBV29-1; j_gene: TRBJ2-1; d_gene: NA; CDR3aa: CSGTAVSYNEQFF; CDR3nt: TGCAGCGGGACAGCGGTCTCCTACAATGAGCAGTTCTTC
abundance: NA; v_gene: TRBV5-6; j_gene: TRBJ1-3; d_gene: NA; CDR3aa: CASSWGWDTIYF; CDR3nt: TGTGCCAGCAGCTGGGGATGGGACACCATATATTTT
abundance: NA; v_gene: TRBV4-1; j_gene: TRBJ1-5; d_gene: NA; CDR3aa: CASSPESAGNQPQHF; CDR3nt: TGCGCCAGCAGTCCCGAGTCGGCCGGGAATCAGCCCCAGCATTTT
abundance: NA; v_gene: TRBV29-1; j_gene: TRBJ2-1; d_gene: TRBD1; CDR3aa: CSAKRGQGSYEQFF; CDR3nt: TGCAGCGCAAAAAGGGGACAGGGCTCTTACGAGCAGTTCTTC
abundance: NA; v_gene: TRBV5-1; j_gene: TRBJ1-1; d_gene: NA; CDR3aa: CASKWDGINTEAFF; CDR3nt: TGCGCCAGCAAGTGGGACGGAATTAACACTGAAGCTTTCTTT
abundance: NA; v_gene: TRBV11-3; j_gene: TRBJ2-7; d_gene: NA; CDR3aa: CASSFTSGSPTKEYF; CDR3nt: TGTGCCAGCAGCTTCACCTCGGGATCTCCTACGAAGGAGTACTTC
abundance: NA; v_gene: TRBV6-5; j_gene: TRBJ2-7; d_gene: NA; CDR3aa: CASSFYEQYF; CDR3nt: TGTGCCAGCAGTTTCTACGAGCAGTACTTC
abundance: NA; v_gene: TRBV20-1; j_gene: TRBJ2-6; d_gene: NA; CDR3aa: CSASTSGANVLTF; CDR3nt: TGCAGTGCTAGTACTTCTGGGGCCAACGTCCTGACTTTC
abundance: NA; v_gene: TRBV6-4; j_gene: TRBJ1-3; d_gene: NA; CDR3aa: CASSLRGNSGNTIYF; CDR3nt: TGTGCCAGCAGCCTGCGGGGGAACTCTGGAAACACCATATATTTT
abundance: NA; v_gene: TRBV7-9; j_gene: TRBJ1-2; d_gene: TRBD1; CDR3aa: CASSLSGQGDGYTF; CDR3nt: TGTGCCAGCAGCTTATCGGGACAGGGGGATGGCTACACCTTC
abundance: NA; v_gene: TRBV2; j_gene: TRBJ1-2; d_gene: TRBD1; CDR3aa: CASSQDRGRNGYTF; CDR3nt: TGTGCCAGCAGCCAAGACAGGGGAAGGAATGGCTACACCTTC
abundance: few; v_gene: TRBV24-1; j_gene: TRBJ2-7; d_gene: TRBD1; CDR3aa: CATSVGATGNHEQYF; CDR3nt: TGTGCCACCAGTGTAGGGGCGACAGGGAACCACGAGCAGTACTTC
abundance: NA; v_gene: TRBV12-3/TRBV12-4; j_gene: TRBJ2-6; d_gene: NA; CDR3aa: CASTGANVLTF; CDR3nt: TGTGCCAGCACGGGGGCCAACGTCCTGACTTTC
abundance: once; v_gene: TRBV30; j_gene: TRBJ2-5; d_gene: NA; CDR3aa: CAWSKRLTQYF; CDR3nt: TGTGCCTGGAGTAAGAGACTAACCCAGTACTTC
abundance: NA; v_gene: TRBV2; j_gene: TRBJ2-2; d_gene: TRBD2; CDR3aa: CASRTSGGALGTGELFF; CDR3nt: TGTGCCAGCAGGACTAGCGGGGGGGCCTTAGGTACCGGGGAGCTGTTTTTT
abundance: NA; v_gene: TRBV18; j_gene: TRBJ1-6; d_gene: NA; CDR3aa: CASSPDLLLVGPYNSPLHF; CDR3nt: TGTGCCAGCTCACCAGACCTGCTCCTAGTGGGACCCTATAATTCACCCCTCCACTTT
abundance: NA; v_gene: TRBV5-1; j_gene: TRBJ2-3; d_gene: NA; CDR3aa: CASSLGPPPGGGTDTQYF; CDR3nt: TGCGCCAGCAGCTTGGGTCCACCCCCGGGGGGCGGAACAGATACGCAGTATTTT
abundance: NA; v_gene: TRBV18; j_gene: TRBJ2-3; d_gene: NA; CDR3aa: CASSSAGAYTDTQYF; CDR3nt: TGTGCCAGCTCCTCTGCGGGGGCGTACACAGATACGCAGTATTTT
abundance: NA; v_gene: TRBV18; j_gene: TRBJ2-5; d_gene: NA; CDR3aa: CASSLQGGETQYF; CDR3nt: TGTGCCAGCTCACTCCAGGGCGGGGAGACCCAGTACTTC
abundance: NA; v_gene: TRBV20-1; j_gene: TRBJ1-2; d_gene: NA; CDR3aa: CSAPELYGYTF; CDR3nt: TGCAGTGCCCCTGAACTGTATGGCTACACCTTC
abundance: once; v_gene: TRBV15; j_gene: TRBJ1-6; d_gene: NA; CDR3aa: CATSALYNSPLHF; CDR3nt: TGTGCCACCAGCGCTCTTTATAATTCACCCCTCCACTTT
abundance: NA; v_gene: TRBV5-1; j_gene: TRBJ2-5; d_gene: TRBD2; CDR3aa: CASSSIAGGDETQYF; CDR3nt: TGCGCCAGCAGCTCCATAGCGGGGGGCGATGAGACCCAGTACTTC
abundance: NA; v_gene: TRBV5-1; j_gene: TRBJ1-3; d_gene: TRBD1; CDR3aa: CASSVDRGPGNTIYF; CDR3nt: TGCGCCAGCAGCGTAGACAGGGGGCCCGGAAACACCATATATTTT